A single sample is the source of the 21 T cell receptor beta chains below, sequenced in a study of blood T cell repertoires in COVID-19. This table comes from immunoSEQ multiplex PCR, and its TCRdb copy is limited to in-frame clones, with some not included. The sample includes 100,000 or so clones, about 90% of them seen just once. Source material: peripheral blood. These receptors originate from a man aged 45-60 years with acute or convalescent COVID-19.

The genes are TRBV7-2 and TRBJ2-7; possibly TRBD1 for D (6 bases). The germline gives CDR1 SGHTA, CDR2 FQGNSA. This CDR3 spans 14 amino acids. The ends were cut back, 0 bases at V and 3 bases at J, with 9 bases in the middle. As DNA, the CDR3 is TGTGCCAGCAGCTTAGCGGGACAAGTCTACGAGCAGTACTTC. Residues: CASSLAGQVYEQYF.

The V gene is TRBV18, the J gene TRBJ2-3, with TRBD1 matching 8 bases. CDR1 is KGHSH, CDR2 LQKENI, per germline. The CDR3 consists of 15 residues. V lost 4 bases, J lost 0 bases, and 3 bases stayed unmatched. CDR3 DNA sequence: TGTGCCAGCTCACAGGGGACAGGTAGCACAGATACGCAGTATTTT. Amino acids: CASSQGTGSTDTQYF.

This chain uses TRBV18 with TRBJ2-2, with D unclear. The CDR3 has 13 amino acids. Trimming removed 0 bases from V and 8 bases from J, with 7 bases in between. The germline V gene has CDR1 KGHSH and CDR2 LQKENI. The DNA of the CDR3 is TGTGCCAGCTCACCACCGGTTAGAGGGGAGCTGTTTTTT. This codes for CASSPPVRGELFF.

This sequence joins TRBV9 and TRBJ1-1; D not certain. V lost 4 bases, J lost 5 bases, and 12 bases lay in between. This CDR3 spans 13 amino acids. Germline CDR1 SGDLS, CDR2 YYNGEE. The CDR3 is CASSHQDGTEAFF. CDR3 in DNA: TGTGCCAGCAGCCACCAGGATGGAACTGAAGCTTTCTTT.

The rearrangement joins TRBV18 to TRBJ2-7, with 9 bases fitting TRBD2. CDR1 and CDR2 (germline): KGHSH, LQKENI. Losses at the gene ends were 3 bases for V and 3 bases for J; bases not matched to a gene: 12. This CDR3 comprises 17 residues. The CDR3 nucleotides read TGTGCCAGCTCACCTCCAGGGGCTAGCGGGGACCGCTACGAGCAGTACTTC. Residues: CASSPPGASGDRYEQYF. The full variable domain, in which reference TRBV18 and TRBJ2-7 provide the parts outside the CDR3, is NAGVMQNPRHLVRRRGQEARLRCSPMKGHSHVYWYRQLPEEGLKFMVYLQKENIIDESGMPKERFSAEFPKEGPSILRIQQVVRGDSAAYFCASSPPGASGDRYEQYFGPGTRLTVT.

This chain connects TRBV27 to TRBJ1-1, with D unclear. The germline V gene has CDR1 MNHEY and CDR2 SMNVEV (reference sequence). The CDR3 totals 15 residues. The V gene lost 0 bases and the J gene lost 4 bases, with 12 bases spanning the gap. The CDR3 sequence: CASSLSRAFGTEAFF. The DNA of the CDR3 is TGTGCCAGCAGTTTATCGCGGGCGTTCGGCACTGAAGCTTTCTTT.

The rearrangement joins TRBV19 to TRBJ2-5; TRBD2 matches 7 bases. The CDR3 spans 12 residues. CDR1 and CDR2 (germline): LNHDA, SQIVND (reference sequence). Trimming took 3 bases from V and 6 from J; bases not matched to a gene: 1. DNA for the CDR3: TGTGCCAGTAGTATGGGGGGGAAGACCCAGTACTTC. Translated: CASSMGGKTQYF.

This chain connects TRBV30 to TRBJ2-7; D is perhaps TRBD1 (8 bases). The CDR3 is 12 amino acids. Germline V gene data show CDR1 as GTSNPN and CDR2 as SVGIG (reference sequence). CDR3 loop: CAAGTGNYEQYF. The DNA of the CDR3 is TGTGCAGCGGGGACAGGCAACTACGAGCAGTACTTC. The full variable domain, rest sourced from reference TRBV30 and TRBJ2-7, is SQTIHQWPATLVQPVGSPLSLECTVEGTSNPNLYWYRQAAGRGLQLLFYSVGIGQISSEVPQNLSASRPQDRQFILSSKKLLLSDSGFYLCAAGTGNYEQYFGPGTRLTVT.

V and J are TRBV5-6 and TRBJ1-6; TRBD1 agrees at 10 bases. Trimming cost V 6 bases and J 9 bases; bases outside gene matches: 3. Germline V gives CDR1 SGHDT, CDR2 YYEEEE. The CDR3 runs 13 residues. CDR3 amino acids: CASIRTGGSPLHF. DNA for the CDR3: TGTGCCAGCATCAGGACAGGGGGTTCACCCCTCCACTTT.

This clone has a single count. The chain uses TRBV20-1 and TRBJ1-1; D is undetermined. The CDR3 runs to 14 residues. Germline V gene data show CDR1 as DFQATT and CDR2 as SNEGSKA (reference sequence). V was trimmed by 3 bases and J by 1 base, leaving 12 bases between them. CDR3 sequence (DNA): TGCAGTGCTAGTGCGAGGGTTCGGAACACTGAAGCTTTCTTT. It codes for CSASARVRNTEAFF.

This clone was seen only once. The V and J genes are TRBV2 and TRBJ1-6, with 7 nucleotides matching TRBD1. The CDR3 loop spans 15 amino acids. Germline V lookup: CDR1 SNHLY, CDR2 FYNNEI. V was clipped by 2 bases and J by 9 bases; unmatched bases: 7. CDR3 sequence reads: CASSEMEGAGSPLHF. The CDR3 DNA reads TGTGCCAGCAGTGAAATGGAGGGGGCCGGTTCACCCCTCCACTTT.

CDR3 amino acids: CASSIGLAGGPGTDTQYF. The DNA of the CDR3 is TGTGCCAGTAGTATAGGACTAGCGGGGGGGCCGGGGACAGATACGCAGTATTTT. The chain carries TRBV19 and TRBJ2-3; TRBD2 matches 14 bases. CDR1 is LNHDA, CDR2 SQIVND, per germline (reference sequence). The junction had 6 bases not matched to a gene; V was cut back by 1 base and J by 3 bases. This CDR3 is 18 amino acids long.

This chain connects TRBV10-2 to TRBJ1-1, with 10 bases identical to TRBD1. From germline, CDR1 is WSHSY and CDR2 SAAADI. This CDR3 comprises 15 residues. Trimming took 1 base from V and 1 from J; bases not matched to a gene: 0. The CDR3 region has the DNA TGCGCCAGCAGTGAGTGGGACAGGGGGAACACTGAAGCTTTCTTT. Its protein is CASSEWDRGNTEAFF.

This chain connects TRBV19 to TRBJ2-4; D not resolved. V lost 0 bases and J lost 0, with 12 bases in between. CDR3 length: 17 residues. CDR1 is LNHDA, CDR2 SQIVND, per germline (reference sequence). CDR3 in amino acids: CASSIEYSLIAKNIQYF. The CDR3 nucleotides read TGTGCCAGTAGTATAGAGTACAGTCTTATAGCCAAAAACATTCAGTACTTC.

The V and J genes are TRBV3-1 (or the pseudogene TRBV3-2) and TRBJ1-2; a possible D gene is TRBD1 (5 bases). Trimming removed 7 bases from V and 8 bases from J, with 14 bases in between. Germline assignment: CDR1 LGHDT and CDR2 YNNKEL (reference sequence). The CDR3 extends over 12 amino acids. The CDR3 loop is CASTPSTGGYTF. In nucleotides, the CDR3 is TGTGCCAGCACCCCAAGTACAGGAGGCTACACCTTC.

The rearrangement uses TRBV7-2 and TRBJ1-5; D unclear. The CDR3 is 14 amino acids. Germline CDR1 SGHTA, CDR2 FQGNSA. The V gene lost 0 bases and the J gene lost 9 bases, with 12 bases spanning the gap. DNA of the CDR3: TGTGCCAGCAGCTTAGCTATAGGCGGCGGGCCCCAGCATTTT. It is translated as CASSLAIGGGPQHF.

This chain uses TRBV10-2 with TRBJ1-4; TRBD1 matches at 11 bases. The CDR3 has 15 residues. After removal of 4 bases from V and 8 bases from J, the junction contained 6 bases not matched to a gene. Germline V gene sequence: CDR1 WSHSY, CDR2 SAAADI. The CDR3 region is CASSGGTGGGEKLFF. In nucleotides, the CDR3 is TGCGCCAGCAGTGGCGGGACAGGGGGTGGCGAAAAACTGTTTTTT.

The V call is TRBV6-5, the J call TRBJ1-6; D is unresolved. Between the trimmed V and J ends, which lost 8 bases and 7 bases, there was a span of 9 bases. The CDR3 covers 12 residues. CDR1 and CDR2 (germline): MNHEY, SVGAGI. CDR3 nucleotides: TGTGCCAGCGATCTATGGAATTCACCCCTCCACTTT. It translates to CASDLWNSPLHF.

This chain connects TRBV5-1 to TRBJ2-7; 7 nucleotides match TRBD1. This CDR3 spans 14 amino acids. The J segment lost 6 bases and the V segment lost 2 bases, leaving 8 bases of the junction unmatched. Germline V lookup: CDR1 SGHRS, CDR2 YFSETQ. The CDR3 bases are TGCGCCAGCAGCTTCGAACAGGGGTTCACCGAGCAGTACTTC. Amino acids: CASSFEQGFTEQYF.

The rearrangement joins TRBV6-5 to TRBJ2-5; no definite D call. The V gene's germline CDR1 is MNHEY and CDR2 SVGAGI. Trimming pared 0 bases from V and 1 base from J, leaving 9 bases between. The CDR3 contains 15 residues. CDR3 sequence (DNA): TGTGCCAGCAGTTACTCGGGCACGACCCAAGAGACCCAGTACTTC. Translating gives CASSYSGTTQETQYF.

This clone was detected only a few times. Other DNA sequences in the sample encode the same CDR3. This chain uses TRBV6-5 with TRBJ2-3, with 10 bases matching TRBD2. CDR3 length equals 15 residues. V lost 6 bases, J lost 1 base, and 4 bases stayed unmatched. In germline, CDR1 is MNHEY, CDR2 SVGAGI. CDR3 nucleotide sequence: TGTGCCAGCAGCACCACTAGCGGGGGCACAGATACGCAGTATTTT. Translated, it gives CASSTTSGGTDTQYF.